What follows is one T cell receptor beta chain and its context. The age range of participants was 18 to 89 years, with residence in about two dozen US areas. Participant-reported clinical history was the basis for cohort assignment. This specimen belongs to a study of blood T cell repertoires in COVID-19. The overall study: PBMCs, B-cell-depleted T cells, or T cells were the source of the cDNA or gDNA that made up the material.

The CDR3 is made up of 16 amino acids. With V trimmed by 0 bases and J by 6 bases, 10 bases remained unmatched. CDR1 SQVTM and CDR2 ANQGSEA come from the germline V gene. Repertoires were generated with immunoSEQ multiplex PCR, while TCRdb's copy carries only in-frame clones and drops some. The sample has around 300,000 clones, over 70% seen once. This sequence originates from a man younger than 45 who had recovered from COVID-19. This chain connects TRBV29-1 to TRBJ1-2; 10 nucleotides agree with TRBD1. The sample was PBMCs or T cells enriched from blood (not recorded which). CDR3 sequence (DNA): TGCAGCGTTGAAGATCAGCAGACAGGGGGCCTGCATGGCTACACCTTC. Translating gives CSVEDQQTGGLHGYTF.